These T cell receptor beta chains were read from a single sample in a study of Ad26.COV2.S vaccination and SARS-CoV-2 variants. This table comes from immunoSEQ multiplex PCR, and its TCRdb copy is limited to in-frame clones, with some not included. The sample includes a few hundred thousand clones, 85% to 90% of them seen just once. This specimen was peripheral blood, taken in a trial of Ad26.COV2.S vaccine versus placebo. The receptors were sampled from a person aged 18-60 years who received the Ad26.COV2.S COVID-19 vaccine or a placebo. CDR3s include the opening cysteine and the closing phenylalanine or tryptophan. D genes are given only for firm matches. Clone size is not always given. Where it is, it says once, few, many or a class for expanded clones.

J gene,clone size,V gene,D gene,CDR3 protein,CDR3 DNA
TRBJ1-1,-,TRBV6-1,-,CASSEPTKGLGAFF,TGTGCCAGCAGTGAACCGACCAAGGGGCTCGGAGCTTTCTTT
TRBJ1-5,-,TRBV10-3,-,CAIRGGSNQPQHF,TGTGCCATCAGGGGGGGTAGCAATCAGCCCCAGCATTTT
TRBJ2-3,-,TRBV3-1/TRBV3-2,TRBD1,CASSQFETGRTDTQYF,TGTGCCAGCAGCCAATTCGAGACAGGGCGTACAGATACGCAGTATTTT
TRBJ1-6,-,TRBV6-2/TRBV6-3,TRBD1,CASSGQGGSPLHF,TGTGCCAGCAGTGGACAGGGGGGGTCACCCCTCCACTTT
TRBJ1-5,few,TRBV7-8,-,CASSLGGGNQPQHF,TGTGCCAGCAGCTTAGGGGGTGGGAATCAGCCCCAGCATTTT
TRBJ2-1,-,TRBV9,-,CASSTNTGNEQFF,TGTGCCAGCAGCACCAATACTGGCAATGAGCAGTTCTTC
TRBJ1-1,-,TRBV5-6,-,CASSADTEAFF,TGTGCCAGCAGCGCAGATACTGAAGCTTTCTTT
TRBJ2-3,once,TRBV7-2,-,CASSFASIVANTDTQYF,TGTGCCAGCAGCTTTGCATCCATTGTTGCCAACACAGATACGCAGTATTTT
TRBJ2-5,-,TRBV7-2,-,CASSLAVEMETQYF,TGTGCCAGCAGCCTAGCAGTAGAAATGGAGACCCAGTACTTC
TRBJ2-1,-,TRBV4-2,TRBD2,CASSQGGGTSGLYNEQFF,TGTGCCAGCAGCCAAGGTGGGGGGACTAGCGGACTCTACAATGAGCAGTTCTTC
TRBJ1-6,-,TRBV4-1,-,CASSQGPRGSGNSPLHF,TGCGCCAGCAGCCAAGGCCCACGCGGCAGCGGTAATTCACCCCTCCACTTT
TRBJ2-2,-,TRBV13,TRBD2,CASSPRTSGVLANTGELFF,TGTGCCAGCAGCCCGCGGACTAGCGGGGTCCTCGCGAACACCGGGGAGCTGTTTTTT
TRBJ1-2,-,TRBV5-4,TRBD1,CASSWRQGGGLFYGYTF,TGTGCCAGCAGCTGGCGACAGGGGGGGGGACTTTTCTATGGCTACACCTTC
TRBJ2-5,-,TRBV7-2,TRBD2,CASSRASGRQETQYF,TGTGCCAGCAGCCGGGCTAGCGGGAGGCAAGAGACCCAGTACTTC
TRBJ1-1,once,TRBV27,-,CASSSQSGTGGGGTEAFF,TGTGCCAGCAGCTCCCAGTCTGGGACGGGGGGAGGGGGCACTGAAGCTTTCTTT
TRBJ1-1,-,TRBV28,-,CASSLTAMNTEAFF,TGTGCCAGCAGTTTGACAGCTATGAACACTGAAGCTTTCTTT
TRBJ1-1,-,TRBV12-3/TRBV12-4,-,CASSSDTEAFF,TGTGCCAGCAGTTCCGACACTGAAGCTTTCTTT
TRBJ2-6,-,TRBV5-1,TRBD1,CASSLGDRGTSGANVLTF,TGCGCCAGCAGCTTGGGTGACAGGGGCACCTCTGGGGCCAACGTCCTGACTTTC
TRBJ1-6,-,TRBV5-5,-,CASSLVDTSSYNSPLHF,TGTGCCAGCAGCTTGGTTGACACGAGCTCCTATAATTCACCCCTCCACTTT
TRBJ1-2,-,TRBV5-6,-,CASSLVGGTDYGYTF,TGTGCCAGCAGCTTGGTTGGAGGGACCGACTATGGCTACACCTTC
TRBJ1-5,-,TRBV7-9,-,CASSSSTDSNQPQHF,TGTGCCAGCAGCTCCTCGACAGATAGCAATCAGCCCCAGCATTTT
TRBJ2-3,-,TRBV9,-,CASSMTMGTQYF,TGTGCCAGCTCGATGACCATGGGTACGCAGTATTTT
TRBJ2-7,few,TRBV24-1,-,CATSDLQGRSPYEQYF,TGTGCCACCAGTGATTTGCAGGGAAGGAGCCCCTACGAGCAGTACTTC
TRBJ2-5,-,TRBV2,-,CASPTAAGETQYF,TGTGCCAGCCCTACGGCCGCAGGAGAGACCCAGTACTTC
TRBJ2-1,-,TRBV7-8,TRBD2,CASSAAGPAPNEQFF,TGTGCCAGCAGCGCAGCGGGACCAGCCCCAAATGAGCAGTTCTTC
TRBJ1-3,-,TRBV5-1,TRBD1,CASSVDRGPGNTIYF,TGCGCCAGCAGTGTCGACAGGGGTCCTGGAAACACCATATATTTT
TRBJ1-1,-,TRBV5-4,-,CASSSGMGAEAFF,TGTGCCAGCAGCTCCGGTATGGGGGCGGAAGCTTTCTTT
TRBJ2-1,-,TRBV5-1,-,CASSLDVGITYNEQFF,TGCGCCAGCAGCTTGGATGTGGGAATAACCTACAATGAGCAGTTCTTC
TRBJ1-1,once,TRBV30,-,CAWETAMNTEAFF,TGTGCCTGGGAAACAGCAATGAACACTGAAGCTTTCTTT